This entry lists 25 T cell receptor beta chains sequenced from one sample in a study of cytomegalovirus exposure and HLA in healthy donors. PCR amplification relied on 60 Vbeta primers (plus 13 Jbeta primers). Clones were sequenced by immunoSEQ multiplex PCR, and TCRdb holds only the in-frame ones, with some missing. The profile covers about 160,000 clones, with roughly 83% appearing a single time and approximately 1.2% taken by the ten largest. The sequencing sample was made of PBMCs. The receptors were gathered from a boy aged 2 to 10 in good health and CMV-seronegative.

Turning to this clone: A read error may account for a junction end that differs from germline. The gene calls are TRBV6-1 and TRBJ2-2; D unclear. Germline V lookup: CDR1 MNHNS, CDR2 SASEGT. This CDR3 region has 14 residues. CDR3 sequence reads: CASSEVDNNGELFF. DNA for the CDR3: TGTGCCAGCAGTGAGGTCGATAACAACGGGGAGCTGTTTTTT.

This clone was detected only once. This chain uses TRBV2 with TRBJ2-3, with a weak D call TRBD1 (5 bases). The CDR3 consists of 16 residues. Germline V gene sequence: CDR1 SNHLY, CDR2 FYNNEI. V was cut by 3 bases and J by 3 bases, with 16 bases left in between. The CDR3 DNA reads TGTGCCAGCAGTGAGTTGTGGGGCCAGGTAACAGATACGCAGTATTTT. Translating it yields CASSELWGQVTDTQYF.

V is TRBV10-3 and J is TRBJ1-2; D may be TRBD1 (5 bases). The V end was cut by 0 bases, the J end by 12 bases, with 11 bases between. This CDR3 contains 12 residues. Germline CDR1 and CDR2: ENHRY and SYGVKD. The CDR3 loop reads CAISESGHDHTF. The DNA for the CDR3 is TGTGCCATCAGTGAGTCCGGACATGACCACACCTTC.

Concerning this clone: One end of the junction fails to match germline, which may point to a read error. The V gene is TRBV29-1, the J gene TRBJ2-7; a weak D match, TRBD1 (6 bases). This CDR3 region has 13 residues. CDR1 SQVTM and CDR2 ANQGSEA come from the germline V gene. DNA of the CDR3: TGCAGCGTTGAAGATCTTCGTCGAGGGGGACGCGCTTTC. It codes for CSVEDLRRGGRAF.

The chain carries TRBV27 and TRBJ1-2; possible D gene TRBD1, 5 bases. CDR3 size: 14 residues. Deletions cut 0 bases from V and 2 bases from J, with 7 bases between. Germline CDR1 and CDR2: MNHEY and SMNVEV (reference sequence). The CDR3 sequence: CASSLSQGNYGYTF. The DNA for the CDR3 is TGTGCCAGCAGTTTATCCCAGGGAAACTATGGCTACACCTTC.

The chain employs TRBV28 and TRBJ1-5; possibly TRBD1 for D (6 bases). In germline, CDR1 is MDHEN, CDR2 SYDVKM. The V end was cut by 6 bases, the J end by 5 bases, with 17 bases between. This CDR3 is built from 15 residues. In DNA, the CDR3 is TGTGCCAGCAGCCCAACAGGGAAGGGGTATCAGCCCCAGCATTTT. Its translation is CASSPTGKGYQPQHF.

The chain combines TRBV4-3 with TRBJ2-1; D call uncertain. The CDR3 extends over 15 amino acids. In germline, CDR1 is LGHNA, CDR2 YSLEER. Trimming removed 2 bases from V and 4 bases from J, with 12 bases in between. The CDR3 reads CASSQTLDVYNEQFF. The CDR3 DNA reads TGCGCCAGCAGCCAAACTCTAGACGTTTACAATGAGCAGTTCTTC.

The rearrangement links TRBV27 to TRBJ2-1; 13 bases align to TRBD2. Trimming at V came to 4 bases and at J to 5 bases, leaving 2 bases not matched to a gene. This CDR3 spans 15 amino acids. The germline gives CDR1 MNHEY, CDR2 SMNVEV (reference sequence). CDR3 nucleotides: TGTGCCAGCAGTTCCGGGACTAGCGGGGACAATGAGCAGTTCTTC. Its protein is CASSSGTSGDNEQFF.

The gene calls are TRBV5-6 and TRBJ2-1; possible D gene TRBD1, 5 bases. Trimming removed 0 bases at V and 7 bases at J, with 11 bases between. Per germline, CDR1 SGHDT and CDR2 YYEEEE. CDR3 length: 14 residues. The CDR3 sequence: CASSLEQGWNEQFF. CDR3 nucleotide sequence: TGTGCCAGCAGCTTGGAGCAGGGATGGAATGAGCAGTTCTTC.

J is TRBJ1-5 and V is TRBV28; TRBD1 aligns across 8 bases. V lost 7 bases, J lost 5 bases, and 13 bases stayed unmatched. Germline V gene sequence: CDR1 MDHEN, CDR2 SYDVKM. This CDR3 comprises 16 residues. The CDR3 DNA follows: TGTGCCAGCACCCCGGCTTTTGACAGGGGATATCAGCCCCAGCATTTT. It translates to CASTPAFDRGYQPQHF. Full variable domain (rest looked up from reference TRBV28 and TRBJ1-5): DVKVTQSSRYLVKRTGEKVFLECVQDMDHENMFWYRQDPGLGLRLIYFSYDVKMKEKGDIPEGYSVSREKKERFSLILESASTNQTSMYLCASTPAFDRGYQPQHFGDGTRLSIL.

This clone was recorded only once. V gene TRBV28 combines with J gene TRBJ2-7; 8 bases fit TRBD1. The germline V gene encodes CDR1 MDHEN and CDR2 SYDVKM. The junction had 6 bases not matched to a gene; V was cut back by 3 bases and J by 11 bases. The CDR3 has 12 residues. CDR3 residues: CASSFPDRVEYF. Here the CDR3 DNA reads TGTGCCAGCAGTTTCCCGGACAGGGTAGAGTACTTC.

V gene TRBV6-5 combines with J gene TRBJ2-3; no clear D. The CDR3 consists of 15 residues. Looked up from germline, CDR1 is MNHEY and CDR2 is SVGAGI. V was trimmed by 2 bases and J by 4 bases, leaving 13 bases between them. DNA of the CDR3: TGTGCCAGCAGTTACAGCACCCTCGTGGCAGATACGCAGTATTTT. Translated, it gives CASSYSTLVADTQYF.

CDR3 region: CASSWAGTVGGYTF. In DNA form, the CDR3 reads TGTGCCAGCAGCTGGGCCGGGACAGTCGGAGGCTACACCTTC. This sequence joins TRBV7-8 and TRBJ1-2; the match to TRBD1 covers 7 bases. CDR1 is SGHVS, CDR2 FQNEAQ, per germline. This CDR3 is 14 amino acids long. The V segment lost 4 bases and the J segment 8 bases; nucleotides outside the gene matches: 10.

The chain combines TRBV4-3 with TRBJ1-2; 9 bases match TRBD1. Germline V gives CDR1 LGHNA, CDR2 YSLEER. There are 15 residues in the CDR3. V trimming: 6 bases; J trimming: 4 bases; junction bases outside the gene matches: 9. This CDR3 reads CASSTGGPKGYGYTF. The CDR3 coding sequence is TGCGCCAGCAGTACAGGGGGCCCGAAAGGCTATGGCTACACCTTC.

The CDR3 loop reads CASSQVAGVPHQYF. The CDR3 DNA is TGCGCCAGCAGCCAAGTTGCGGGGGTCCCCCATCAGTACTTC. V gene TRBV4-3 combines with J gene TRBJ2-7; 7 bases are a match to TRBD2. Germline lookup yields CDR1 LGHNA and CDR2 YSLEER. Germline trimming cut 1 base from V and 10 bases from J; bases unmatched to any gene: 10. This CDR3 contains 14 residues.

J is TRBJ1-1 and V is TRBV5-6; D not resolved. This CDR3 has 13 amino acids. V was trimmed by 2 bases and J by 6 bases, leaving 11 bases between them. CDR1 is SGHDT and CDR2 is YYEEEE in the germline V gene. In DNA, the CDR3 is TGTGCCAGCAGCTTACTGGACTGGGCTGAAGCTTTCTTT. Its protein product is CASSLLDWAEAFF. Filled out from reference TRBV5-6 and TRBJ1-1, the complete variable domain reads DAGVTQSPTHLIKTRGQQVTLRCSPKSGHDTVSWYQQALGQGPQFIFQYYEEEERQRGNFPDRFSGHQFPNYSSELNVNALLLGDSALYLCASSLLDWAEAFFGQGTRLTVV.

The chain links TRBV10-3 to TRBJ2-3, with no clear D. Germline V gene lookup returns CDR1 ENHRY and CDR2 SYGVKD. V was trimmed by 8 bases and J by 1 base, leaving 7 bases between them. This CDR3 has 12 amino acids. CDR3 sequence: CAISRGTDTQYF. For the CDR3, the DNA is TGTGCCATCTCTCGTGGCACAGATACGCAGTATTTT.

Only a few counts were recorded for this clone. The chain combines TRBV29-1 with TRBJ2-5, with 7 bases aligning to TRBD2. V dropped 0 bases and J dropped 5; count of bases not matched to a gene: 9. CDR3 length: 15 amino acids. CDR1 and CDR2 from the germline V gene are SQVTM and ANQGSEA. The CDR3 bases are TGCAGCGTTGAAGAGGTTGGACTAGTAGGGGAGACCCAGTACTTC. Encoded protein: CSVEEVGLVGETQYF. The full variable domain, completed using reference TRBV29-1 and TRBJ2-5, is SAVISQKPSRDICQRGTSLTIQCQVDSQVTMMFWYRQQPGQSLTLIATANQGSEATYESGFVIDKFPISRPNLTFSTLTVSNMSPEDSSIYLCSVEEVGLVGETQYFGPGTRLLVL.

The genes are TRBV2 and TRBJ1-2; a weak D match, TRBD1 (6 bases). This CDR3 is 18 amino acids long. The V and J ends lost 9 bases and 0 bases respectively, with 26 bases between them. Per the germline V gene, CDR1 is SNHLY and CDR2 is FYNNEI. DNA for the CDR3: TGTGCCAGGGATTCGGTCGGTACAGGGCGCAATACTAACTATGGCTACACCTTC. Protein sequence: CARDSVGTGRNTNYGYTF.

A word on this clone: The same CDR3 can be traced to other DNA sequences in this sample. The chain couples TRBV30 to TRBJ1-2; TRBD1 is a possible D gene (5 bases). This CDR3 is 13 amino acids long. Per germline, CDR1 GTSNPN and CDR2 SVGIG (reference sequence). V lost 0 bases to trimming and J lost 2 bases, with 7 bases between them. The CDR3 reads CAWSVRGNYGYTF. CDR3 bases: TGTGCCTGGAGTGTTCGGGGGAACTATGGCTACACCTTC.

The rearrangement joins TRBV30 to TRBJ1-5, with TRBD1 matching over 7 bases. With V trimmed by 5 bases and J by 7 bases, 8 bases remained unmatched. Germline-derived CDR1 and CDR2 are GTSNPN and SVGIG (reference sequence). The CDR3 consists of 13 residues. DNA for the CDR3: TGTGCCTGGTCCAGACAGGGCGTCCAGCCCCAGCATTTT. It specifies CAWSRQGVQPQHF.

The chain links TRBV7-9 to TRBJ1-1, with D possibly TRBD1 on 5 matching bases. Germline CDR1 reads SEHNR; CDR2 reads FQNEAQ (reference sequence). V was cut by 4 bases and J by 5 bases, with 17 bases left in between. The CDR3 has 15 amino acids. In DNA form, the CDR3 reads TGTGCCAGCAGCTCACCAACGGCCGGGGGGACTGAAGCTTTCTTT. Translated: CASSSPTAGGTEAFF.

The chain uses TRBV2 and TRBJ1-1, with 8 nucleotides matching TRBD1. With V trimmed by 0 bases and J by 6 bases, 12 bases remained unmatched. Per germline, CDR1 SNHLY and CDR2 FYNNEI. CDR3 length: 17 residues. The CDR3 here is CASSEARVGQGHPEAFF. The CDR3 region has the DNA TGTGCCAGCAGTGAAGCGCGGGTTGGACAGGGTCATCCTGAAGCTTTCTTT.

This clone was picked up a small number of times. The chain couples TRBV7-2 to TRBJ2-7; 9 nucleotides align to TRBD2. This CDR3 is 15 amino acids long. With V trimmed by 1 base and J by 6 bases, 7 bases remained unmatched. CDR1 and CDR2 (germline): SGHTA, FQGNSA. CDR3 protein: CASSLGYSGRPEQYF. CDR3 nucleotides: TGTGCCAGCAGCTTAGGGTACAGCGGGAGGCCCGAGCAGTACTTC.

This clone has a single count. The V gene is TRBV7-2, the J gene TRBJ2-2; 14 bases align to TRBD2. There are 17 residues in the CDR3. With 5 bases clipped from V and 3 bases from J, the junction kept 5 bases outside the gene matches. Germline-derived CDR1 and CDR2 are SGHTA and FQGNSA. CDR3 nucleotide sequence: TGTGCCAGCAGCCCCCGGGGACTAGCGGGGGACACCGGGGAGCTGTTTTTT. This encodes CASSPRGLAGDTGELFF.